This T cell receptor (beta chain) was documented in a study of cytomegalovirus exposure and HLA in healthy donors. Vbeta (60) and Jbeta (13) primers were used in the PCR. Method: immunoSEQ multiplex PCR; TCRdb's copy keeps in-frame clones and lacks some. The sample holds about 190,000 clones; over 75% are singletons and the top ten take approximately 2%. Study outcomes and limitations: Later work associated roughly 17,000 TCR beta sequences with HLA alleles at 0.05 false discovery rate.

This clone occurred a few times. Its antigen is unknown. The same CDR3 is also encoded by other DNA sequences in this sample. This CDR3 is 13 amino acids long. Trimming cost V 5 bases and J 0 bases, with 8 bases left between them. The V gene's germline CDR1 is SGHRS and CDR2 YFSETQ. The rearrangement uses TRBV5-1 and TRBJ1-2; D is uncertain. The receptor was derived from a man aged 18 to 35 in good health and CMV-seronegative. Sequencing was done on a sample of PBMCs. The CDR3 nucleotides are TGCGCCAGCAGAACCGGGGCTAACTATGGCTACACCTTC. It specifies CASRTGANYGYTF.